This TCR beta chain was observed in a study of cytomegalovirus exposure and HLA in healthy donors. This PCR relied on a set of 60 Vbeta primers and 13 Jbeta primers. The table came from immunoSEQ multiplex PCR; TCRdb's copy has only in-frame clones and leaves some out. The sample consists of 160,000 or so clones, 72% of them appearing once. Material: PBMCs. The sequence derives from a human donor in good health.

CDR3 DNA sequence: TGTGCCAGCAGCGTAGGCGTCACCTCCTACAATGAGCAGTTCTTC. Encoded protein: CASSVGVTSYNEQFF. The chain couples TRBV9 to TRBJ2-1; D is ambiguous. Between the trimmed V and J ends, which lost 0 bases and 0 bases, there was a span of 7 bases. Germline V gives CDR1 SGDLS, CDR2 YYNGEE. This CDR3 has 15 amino acids.